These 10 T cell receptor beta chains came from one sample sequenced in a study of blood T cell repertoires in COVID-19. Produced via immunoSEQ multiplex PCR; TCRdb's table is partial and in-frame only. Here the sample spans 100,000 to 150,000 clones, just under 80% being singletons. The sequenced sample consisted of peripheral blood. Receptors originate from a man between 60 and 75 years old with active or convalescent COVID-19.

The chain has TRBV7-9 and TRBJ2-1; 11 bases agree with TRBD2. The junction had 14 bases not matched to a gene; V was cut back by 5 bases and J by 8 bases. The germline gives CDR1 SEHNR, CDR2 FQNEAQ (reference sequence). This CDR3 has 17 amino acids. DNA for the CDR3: TGTGCCAGCAGCCGAGGAGGGGGACTAGCGGTGGGTGATGAGCAGTTCTTC. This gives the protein CASSRGGGLAVGDEQFF.

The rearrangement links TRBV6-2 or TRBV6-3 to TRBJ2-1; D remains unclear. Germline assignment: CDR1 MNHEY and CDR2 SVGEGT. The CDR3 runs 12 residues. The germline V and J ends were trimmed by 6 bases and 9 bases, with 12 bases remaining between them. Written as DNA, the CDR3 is TGTGCCAGCAGCCAAGAGTGGAGTGAGCAGTTCTTC. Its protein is CASSQEWSEQFF.

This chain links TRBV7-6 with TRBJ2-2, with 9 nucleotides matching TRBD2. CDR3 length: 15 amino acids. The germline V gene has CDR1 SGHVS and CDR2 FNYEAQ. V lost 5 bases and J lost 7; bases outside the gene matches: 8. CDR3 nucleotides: TGTGCCAGCAGCATTAGCGGGAGAGCTGGCGGGGAGCTGTTTTTT. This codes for CASSISGRAGGELFF.

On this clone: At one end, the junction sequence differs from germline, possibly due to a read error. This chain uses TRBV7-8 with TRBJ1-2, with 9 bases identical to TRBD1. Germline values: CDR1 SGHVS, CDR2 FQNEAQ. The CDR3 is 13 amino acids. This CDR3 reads CASSSIPGTGTYF. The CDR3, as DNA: TGTGCCAGCAGCTCTATTCCCGGGACAGGGACCTACTTC.

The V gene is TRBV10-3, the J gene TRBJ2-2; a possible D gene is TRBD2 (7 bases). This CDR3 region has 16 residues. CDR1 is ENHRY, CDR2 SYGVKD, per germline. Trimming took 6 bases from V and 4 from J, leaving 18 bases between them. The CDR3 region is CAISLRGGTGTGELFF. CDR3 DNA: TGTGCCATCAGCCTGAGGGGGGGTACAGGCACCGGGGAGCTGTTTTTT.

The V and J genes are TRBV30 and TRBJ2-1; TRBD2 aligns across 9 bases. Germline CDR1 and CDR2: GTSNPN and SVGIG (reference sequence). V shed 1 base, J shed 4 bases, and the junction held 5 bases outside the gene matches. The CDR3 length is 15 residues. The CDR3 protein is CAWSAGTSRYNEQFF. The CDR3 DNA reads TGTGCCTGGAGTGCCGGGACTAGCCGTTACAATGAGCAGTTCTTC.

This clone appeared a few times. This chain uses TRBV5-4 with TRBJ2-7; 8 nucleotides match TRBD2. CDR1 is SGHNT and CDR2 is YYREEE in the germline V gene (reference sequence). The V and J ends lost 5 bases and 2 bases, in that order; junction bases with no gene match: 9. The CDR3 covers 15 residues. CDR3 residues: CASSPDLAGPYEQYF. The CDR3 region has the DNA TGTGCCAGCAGTCCTGACCTAGCGGGCCCCTACGAGCAGTACTTC.

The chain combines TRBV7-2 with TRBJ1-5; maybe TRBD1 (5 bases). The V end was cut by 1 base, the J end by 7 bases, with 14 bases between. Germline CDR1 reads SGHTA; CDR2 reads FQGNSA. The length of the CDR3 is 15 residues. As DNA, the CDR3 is TGTGCCAGCAGCTTAGGGCCGGGGGACGGACAGCCCCAGCATTTT. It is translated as CASSLGPGDGQPQHF. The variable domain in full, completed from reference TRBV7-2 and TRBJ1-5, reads GAGVSQSPSNKVTEKGKDVELRCDPISGHTALYWYRQSLGQGLEFLIYFQGNSAPDKSGLPSDRFSAERTGGSVSTLTIQRTQQEDSAVYLCASSLGPGDGQPQHFGDGTRLSIL.

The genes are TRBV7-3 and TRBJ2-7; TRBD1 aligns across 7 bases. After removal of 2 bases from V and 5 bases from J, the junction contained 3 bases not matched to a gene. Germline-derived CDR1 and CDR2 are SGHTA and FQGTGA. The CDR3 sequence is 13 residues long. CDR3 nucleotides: TGTGCCAGCAGCTTAGACAGGGCCAACGAGCAGTACTTC. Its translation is CASSLDRANEQYF.

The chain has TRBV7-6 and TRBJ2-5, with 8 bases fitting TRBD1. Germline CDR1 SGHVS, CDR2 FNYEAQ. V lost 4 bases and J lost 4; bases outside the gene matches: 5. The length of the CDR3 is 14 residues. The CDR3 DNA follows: TGTGCCAGCAGCTACCGACAGGGGTCAGAGACCCAGTACTTC. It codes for CASSYRQGSETQYF.